What follows describes a single T cell receptor beta chain. Its antigen remains unidentified. The data were taken from a study of graft-versus-host responses after intestinal transplantation. The overall study: Anti-thymocyte globulin induction, then tacrolimus and steroids for around 3 years, went to all recipients.

TCRdb keeps only in-frame clones here, not all; method: immunoSEQ multiplex PCR. The sample holds some 100,000 clones; 90% to 95% are singletons and the top ten take roughly 5.5%. Findings and caveats of the study: The study associated peak circulating GvH clone levels with early post-transplant HvG declines. Some patients had graft-donor T cell macrochimerism, and their allografts showed high graft-versus-host to host-versus-graft clonal ratios.

The length of the CDR3 is 12 residues. The V gene lost 6 bases and the J gene lost 5 bases, with 8 bases spanning the gap. Germline CDR1 is SGHNT and CDR2 is YYREEE (reference sequence). The sequences come from unstimulated CD8+ T cells sorted from spleen or lymph node cells, collected before intestinal transplant. This sequence was found in a human donor who received an intestinal transplant. The rearrangement joins TRBV5-4 to TRBJ2-2, with a weak D call TRBD2 (6 bases). This CDR3 reads CASIAGTGELFF. CDR3 nucleotides: TGTGCCAGCATCGCGGGGACCGGGGAGCTGTTTTTT.